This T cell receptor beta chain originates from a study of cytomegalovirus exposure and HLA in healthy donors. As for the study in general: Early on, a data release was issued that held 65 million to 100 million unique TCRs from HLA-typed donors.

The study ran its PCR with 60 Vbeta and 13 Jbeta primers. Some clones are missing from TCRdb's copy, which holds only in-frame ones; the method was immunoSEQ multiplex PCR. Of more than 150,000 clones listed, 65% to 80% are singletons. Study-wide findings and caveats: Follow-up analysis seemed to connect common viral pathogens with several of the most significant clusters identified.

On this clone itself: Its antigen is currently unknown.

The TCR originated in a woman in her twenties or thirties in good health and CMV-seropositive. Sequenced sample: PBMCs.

The CDR3 sequence is CASSQDGFDRGGYEQYF. DNA for the CDR3: TGCGCCAGCAGCCAAGATGGATTCGACAGGGGTGGCTACGAGCAGTACTTC. V and J are TRBV4-3 and TRBJ2-7, with 8 bases aligning to TRBD1. CDR1 is LGHNA, CDR2 YSLEER, per germline. V trimming: 0 bases; J trimming: 3 bases; junction bases outside the gene matches: 10. CDR3 size: 17 residues.